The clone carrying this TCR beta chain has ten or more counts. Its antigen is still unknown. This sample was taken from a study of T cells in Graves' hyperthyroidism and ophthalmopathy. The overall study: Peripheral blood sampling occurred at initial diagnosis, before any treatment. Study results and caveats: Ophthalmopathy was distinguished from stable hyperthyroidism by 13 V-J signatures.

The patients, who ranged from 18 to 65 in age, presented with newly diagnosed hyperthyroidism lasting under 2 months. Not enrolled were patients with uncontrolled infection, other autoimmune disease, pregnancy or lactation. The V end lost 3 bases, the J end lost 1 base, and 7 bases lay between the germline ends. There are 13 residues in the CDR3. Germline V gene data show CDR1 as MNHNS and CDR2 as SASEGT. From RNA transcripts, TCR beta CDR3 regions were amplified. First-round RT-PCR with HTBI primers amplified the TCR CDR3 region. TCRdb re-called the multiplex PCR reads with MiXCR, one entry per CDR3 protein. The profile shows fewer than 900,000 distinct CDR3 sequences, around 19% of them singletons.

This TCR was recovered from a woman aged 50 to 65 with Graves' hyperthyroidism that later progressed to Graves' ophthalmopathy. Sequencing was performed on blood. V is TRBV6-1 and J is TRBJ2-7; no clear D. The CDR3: CASSDVTSYEQYF. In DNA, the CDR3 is TGTGCCAGCAGTGATGTTACTTCCTACGAGCAGTACTTC.